This T cell receptor (beta chain) appears in the sequencing data of a study of patients and donors after allogeneic stem cell transplantation. TCRdb re-analysed the RT-PCR reads in MiXCR, keeping a single row per CDR3 protein. The sample includes about 960,000 distinct CDR3 sequences, about a sixth of them seen just once. CDR1 is SGHAT, CDR2 FQNNGV, per germline. There are 16 residues in the CDR3. V lost 5 bases to trimming and J lost 5 bases; unmatched junction nucleotides: 12. The sample taken for sequencing was blood, either unsorted or a sorted T cell fraction (not recorded which). This chain joins TRBV11-2 and TRBJ2-3, with 8 bases that match TRBD2. This receptor was identified in a human donor who was either an allogeneic HSCT recipient or a stem cell or donor lymphocyte infusion donor (not recorded which). It is not recorded whose cells these are; they may come from a transplant donor. CDR3 in amino acids: CASSPRGGGYEDTQYF. The CDR3 DNA follows: TGTGCCAGCAGCCCTCGGGGGGGGGGCTATGAAGATACGCAGTATTTT.